These T cell receptor beta chains were read from a single sample in a study of cytomegalovirus exposure and HLA in healthy donors. The method was immunoSEQ multiplex PCR; TCRdb's version includes in-frame clones alone and lacks a portion of them. This sample has 120,000 or so clones, with roughly 77% found just once. Sequencing used PBMCs. The receptors come from a man aged 40-50 years in good health and CMV-seronegative. The CDR3 runs from the conserved cysteine through the conserved F or W. A D gene is named only where the DNA matches it firmly. The size entry is marked missing in some rows and otherwise reads once, few, many or a size class.

few,TRBJ2-3,-,TRBV4-3,TGCGCCAGCAGCCAAGATCGTGGCAGTGGCACAGATACGCAGTATTTT,CASSQDRGSGTDTQYF
-,TRBJ1-2,-,TRBV28,TGTGCCAGCAAAAGGCGGGACGAGATGTATGGCTACACCTTC,CASKRRDEMYGYTF
once,TRBJ1-2,TRBD1,TRBV7-2,TGTGCCAGCAGCGTCAGGGGGGTGGATGGCTACACCTTC,CASSVRGVDGYTF
-,TRBJ2-7,-,TRBV28,TGTGCCAGCAGTTTGGGGGGAGGCAAGGTGTACGAGCAGTACTTC,CASSLGGGKVYEQYF
-,TRBJ1-2,-,TRBV2,TGTGCCAGCCCCCCCACAGGCACTAACTATGGCTACACCTTC,CASPPTGTNYGYTF
-,TRBJ2-7,TRBD1,TRBV18,TGTGCCAGCTCACTGATAGGGACAGGGGGAAACTACGAGCAGTACTTC,CASSLIGTGGNYEQYF
-,TRBJ1-4,TRBD1,TRBV5-1,TGCGCCAGCAGCTTGTCCGGGACAGGGGGCGAAAAACTGTTTTTT,CASSLSGTGGEKLFF
few,TRBJ2-4,-,TRBV2,TGTGCCAGCAGTGAAAGGCTGGGGCTAGCCAAAAACATTCAGTACTTC,CASSERLGLAKNIQYF
-,TRBJ2-7,TRBD1,TRBV28,TGTGCCAACCATGACAGGGTACGGACCGAGCAGTACTTC,CANHDRVRTEQYF
-,TRBJ1-4,-,TRBV30,TGTGCCTGGAGTGTACAGGTCTATGGCGAAAAACTGTTTTTT,CAWSVQVYGEKLFF
-,TRBJ1-4,TRBD1,TRBV28,TGTGCCAGCAGCCCCCGACAGGGGGTAGCAACTAATGAAAAACTGTTTTTT,CASSPRQGVATNEKLFF
-,TRBJ1-1,TRBD1,TRBV4-1,TGCGCCAGCAGCGAACAGGGGGGAGGCACTGAAGCTTTCTTT,CASSEQGGGTEAFF
-,TRBJ1-5,-,TRBV2,TGTGCCAGCAGTGAAGCGTCAGGGTTTGGGCAGCCCCAGCATTTT,CASSEASGFGQPQHF
-,TRBJ1-2,TRBD1,TRBV10-3,TGTGCCATCAGTCCCGGGACAGGGGATCGGGGTGGCTACACCTTC,CAISPGTGDRGGYTF
-,TRBJ2-1,-,TRBV30,TGTGCCTGGAGTGATGGGGGACAAACCTTCAACAATGAGCAGTTCTTC,CAWSDGGQTFNNEQFF
-,TRBJ2-1,-,TRBV27,TGTGCCAGCAGTAGGCAGGGATACTACAATGAGCAGTTCTTC,CASSRQGYYNEQFF
once,TRBJ1-3,-,TRBV10-3,TGTGCCATCAACAGTCCTGGAAACACCATATATTTT,CAINSPGNTIYF
-,TRBJ2-1,TRBD2,TRBV5-1,TGCGCCAGCAGCTATGGACTAGCGGGGGGGAATGAGCAGTTCTTC,CASSYGLAGGNEQFF
once,TRBJ2-5,-,TRBV5-1,TGCGCCAGCATTGAGGACAGCCAAGAGACCCAGTACTTC,CASIEDSQETQYF
-,TRBJ2-3,-,TRBV7-2,TGTGCCAGCAGCGTATACACAGATACGCAGTATTTT,CASSVYTDTQYF
-,TRBJ2-4,-,TRBV18,TGTGCCAGCTCACCCTTAGAGACCCTAGGCAGTCAGTACTTC,CASSPLETLGSQYF
-,TRBJ2-3,TRBD2,TRBV9,TGTGCCAGCAGCGTAGTACCTAGCGGGGGGGCAGATACGCAGTATTTT,CASSVVPSGGADTQYF
-,TRBJ2-2,TRBD2,TRBV29-1,TGCAGCGTGGACGTAGCGGGCACTAGGGAGCTGTTTTTT,CSVDVAGTRELFF
-,TRBJ2-7,TRBD1,TRBV6-5,TGTGCCAGCAGTTCAGACGACAGGGATTCCTACGAGCAGTACTTC,CASSSDDRDSYEQYF
-,TRBJ1-4,TRBD1,TRBV10-3,TGTGCCATCAGTGAGTCGGGGACAGTGGGAAAACTGTTTTTT,CAISESGTVGKLFF
-,TRBJ2-7,TRBD1,TRBV6-5,TGTGCCAGCAGTTACAGAACCGGGACAGACCCCCCCGAGCAGTACTTC,CASSYRTGTDPPEQYF
-,TRBJ1-1,-,TRBV6-5,TGTGCCAGCAGTTACTCGTCCAGGAACACTGAAGCTTTCTTT,CASSYSSRNTEAFF
-,TRBJ1-6,TRBD1,TRBV7-9,TGTGCCAGCAGCCCAGACAGGGGGCGAGAATCACCCCTCCACTTT,CASSPDRGRESPLHF
-,TRBJ2-3,TRBD2,TRBV5-1,TGCGCCAGCAGCTCCAAGGGAGGGAGTACTAGCACAGATACGCAGTATTTT,CASSSKGGSTSTDTQYF
-,TRBJ2-5,TRBD2,TRBV5-1,TGCGCCAGCAGCTTGGTTAGGACTAGCGGTAGTAAACAAGAGACCCAGTACTTC,CASSLVRTSGSKQETQYF
-,TRBJ2-7,-,TRBV4-3,TGCGCCAGCAGCCAAGATTGGCGGGGCTCCTACGAGCAGTACTTC,CASSQDWRGSYEQYF
once,TRBJ1-2,-,TRBV6-1,TGTGCCAGCAGTGAAGCGATCGGATCTACTATAAACTATGGCTACACCTTC,CASSEAIGSTINYGYTF
-,TRBJ2-7,-,TRBV7-3,TGTGCCAGCAGCTTACAGGGGCCCGACGAGCAGTACTTC,CASSLQGPDEQYF
-,TRBJ1-2,-,TRBV5-1,TGCGCCAGCAGCTCGGAAGGGGGTATCGACTATGGCTACACCTTC,CASSSEGGIDYGYTF
-,TRBJ2-3,TRBD1,TRBV5-1,TGTGCCAGCAGCTCCGGGACAGGGTTCGATACGCAGTATTTT,CASSSGTGFDTQYF
-,TRBJ2-1,-,TRBV29-1,TGCAGCGTTGTCTTTCCCGAGGAGCAGTTCTTC,CSVVFPEEQFF
-,TRBJ1-2,TRBD1,TRBV7-9,TGTGCCAGCCGAAGGGACAGCGAGTATGGCTACACCTTC,CASRRDSEYGYTF
-,TRBJ1-2,TRBD1,TRBV6-6,TGTGCCAGCAGTGCCCTGACAGGGGCCTATGGCTACACCTTC,CASSALTGAYGYTF
-,TRBJ2-5,TRBD2,TRBV7-2,TGTGCCAGCAGCTGGACTAGCGGGAAACAAGAGACCCAGTACTTC,CASSWTSGKQETQYF
medium-sized,TRBJ2-7,TRBD1,TRBV6-5,TGTGCCAGCAGTTTTGAGACAGGGTCCTACGAGCAGTACTTC,CASSFETGSYEQYF
once,TRBJ2-7,-,TRBV5-5,TGTGCCAGCAGCTTGGGGGCGGACTACGGAACCAGCGAGCAGTACTTC,CASSLGADYGTSEQYF
-,TRBJ1-3,-,TRBV27,TGTGCCAGCAGCTCGACAGCCGCTGGAAACACCATATATTTT,CASSSTAAGNTIYF
-,TRBJ1-5,TRBD1,TRBV18,TGTGCCAGCTCGGAGACCTCGGGGACAGGGTACCAGCCCCAGCATTTT,CASSETSGTGYQPQHF
-,TRBJ2-3,-,TRBV7-2,TGTGCCAGCAGCTTAGCGAAGGGAGTAGGCACAGATACGCAGTATTTT,CASSLAKGVGTDTQYF
-,TRBJ1-5,-,TRBV9,TGTGCCAGCAGCGTCGGGGAAGGTAGCAATCAGCCCCAGCATTTT,CASSVGEGSNQPQHF